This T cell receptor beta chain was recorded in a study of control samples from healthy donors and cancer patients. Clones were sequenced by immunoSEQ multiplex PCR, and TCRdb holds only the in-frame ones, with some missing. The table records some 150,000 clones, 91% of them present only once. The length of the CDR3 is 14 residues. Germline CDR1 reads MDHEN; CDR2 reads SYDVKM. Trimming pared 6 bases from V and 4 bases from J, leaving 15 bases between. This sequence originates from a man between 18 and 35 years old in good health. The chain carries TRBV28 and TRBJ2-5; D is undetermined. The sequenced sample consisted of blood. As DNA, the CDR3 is TGTGCCAGCAGCTATTCGACGGTGGCAGAGACCCAGTACTTC. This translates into CASSYSTVAETQYF.